This TCR beta chain emerged from a study of CD8+CD57+ T cells in acquired aplastic anemia. At the level of the study: Each DNA sample taken from sorted CD4+ and CD8+ cells came to around 3.4 ug on average.

Genomic DNA served as template for TCR beta VDJ and CDR3 profiling. A single record per CDR3 protein comes from TCRdb applying MiXCR to the reads. This table holds 100,000 to 150,000 distinct CDR3 sequences, about 43% found once. This clonotype showed up just a few times. Germline V gives CDR1 SGHKS, CDR2 YYEKEE (reference sequence). Trimming stripped 0 bases from V and 1 base from J, with 7 bases between. The CDR3 is 14 amino acids. All sequencing subjects had displayed CD8+CD57+ cell expansion on flow cytometry. In all patients, the disease was severe acquired aplastic anemia. The source of this sequence is a human donor with aplastic anemia. This chain links TRBV5-5 with TRBJ1-1; D gene unclear. The source material was sorted CD4+, CD8+, or CD8+CD57+ T cells (not recorded which) from PBMCs. CDR3 sequence reads: CASSLAPRNTEAFF. The CDR3 region has the DNA TGTGCCAGCAGCTTGGCCCCCAGGAACACTGAAGCTTTCTTT.